This T cell receptor (beta chain) is from a study of T cell repertoires in aging, cancer and after chemotherapy (dated by TCRdb to between 2018 and 2021). Context from the whole study: Six donor age groups were covered, ranging from 30 or younger up to 70 or older, and each group contained at least three individuals. Roughly 9 million TCR reads were contained in the full dataset. In the hematological group, the paired samples taken before and after chemotherapy came from chronic lymphocytic leukemia patients who were treated with regimens based on fludarabine or bendamustine. Peripheral blood TCR beta repertoires from healthy donors and cancer patients were profiled to examine immunoaging and T cell reconstitution after chemotherapy. A cohort of more than 200 cancer patients (94 with hematological and 124 with solid cancers) was assembled, and under 100 healthy donors were included as a reference group.

Using a mixed TRB-A/B primer pool, multiplex touch-down PCR amplified rearranged TRB sequences covering the V, D and J segments. Illumina adapters and sample indices were added to the amplicons in two consecutive PCR reactions performed with Phusion HS II polymerase. Amplicons were gel-purified with the NucleoSpin Gel and PCR Clean-up kit, then checked with Qubit and an Agilent 2100 Bioanalyzer. Sequencing of the libraries was done on an Illumina MiSeq with paired-end, single-indexed 600-cycle runs. From the authors' description of their analysis: MiXCR versions 2.12 and 3.0.5 were used to process the TRB sequences. Each unique CDR3 nucleotide sequence was counted as one clone, and only productive sequences with at least two reads were retained. The repertoire metrics were Shannon diversity, evenness, clonality (calculated as one minus evenness), and diversity profiles parameterized by alpha from 0 to 5. Generation probabilities of clones in paired pre- and post-chemotherapy samples were computed with the IGoR algorithm. Through fastp at Q25 and MiXCR, TCRdb rebuilt clones from the public reads, retaining in-frame beta chains. Rows are combined by CDR3 protein, so each entry shows the most common genes and DNA. The V and J calls here are based on TCRdb, not the publication. This sample holds approximately 1,300 distinct CDR3 sequences; roughly 25% were observed only once. 65% to 85% of the sample is taken by the ten largest.

Here is what the overall study found, with its caveats: Compared with age-matched healthy donors, untreated patients with hematological or solid cancers had significantly lower TCR diversity and higher clonality in blood. Hematological cancer patients had lymphoid organ infiltration, which may itself impair thymic emigration or peripheral T cell expansion. In healthy donors, the decline in TCR diversity with age was mainly due to loss of richness, whereas in cancer patients loss of evenness also played a role. An increase in median generation probability over the chemotherapy interval was observed in both cancer cohorts, suggesting that the repertoire was reconstituted through rebound thymic output. According to the authors, the repertoire data do not permit conclusions about immunological memory after chemotherapy.

Instead of sorted cells or RNA, genomic DNA extracted from peripheral blood served as the source for amplifying TCR beta rearrangements. Remarks on this clonotype: The specificity of this receptor is unknown. No clone much larger than this one lies a single base away; base qualities are absent.

The sequenced material came from blood. This sequence originates from a human donor with a blood cancer.

The CDR3 reads CSATGGANNSPLHF. The DNA sequence is TGCAGTGCTACTGGGGGGGCAAATAATTCACCCCTCCACTTT. This sequence uses TRBV20-1 and TRBJ1-6; the D gene is possibly TRBD1, with 6 bases matching. Spanning cysteine to phenylalanine, the CDR3 consists of 14 amino acids. Of the read, only the CDR3 DNA is kept; its 42 bases are in frame from base 1. CDR1 and CDR2 are drawn from the germline V gene (reference sequence): DFQATT, SNEGSKA. V lost 4 bases and J lost 5 bases; the stretch between them is 12 bases long.